Reported below is one T cell receptor (beta chain). The antigen is undetermined. Under the ViraFEST assay, PBMC were stimulated with viral peptide pools so that antigen-specific CD4+ T cells expanded. Sequencing was performed afterwards. Investigators separated out CD4+ T cells once about 10 days of culture had passed. Infection with SARS-CoV-2 occurred in the person between March and December 2020, and PCR confirmed it. Cultures had half their medium replaced with IL-2 medium on days 3 and 7. Measured with immunoSEQ multiplex PCR; TCRdb has only the in-frame clones, and not every one. Of about 70,000 clones listed, 73% are singletons. This specimen belongs to a study of vaccination effects on CD4 cells after COVID-19. CDR3 length: 14 amino acids. The germline gives CDR1 KGHDR, CDR2 SFDVKD. With V trimmed by 5 bases and J by 0 bases, 3 bases remained unmatched.

This TCR was recovered from a human donor who had a prior SARS-CoV-2 infection. The sample in question was CD4+ T cells from PBMCs cultured with HIV peptides, obtained before COVID-19 vaccination. Subset reported: HIV-1 Nef peptide pool negative control/reference culture. The chain couples TRBV24-1 to TRBJ2-7, with 7 bases identical to TRBD2. The CDR3 loop reads CATSVGGSSYEQYF. CDR3 bases: TGTGCCACCAGTGTCGGGGGGAGCTCCTACGAGCAGTACTTC.